The 32 T cell receptor beta chains below come from one sample, sequenced in a study of early T cells in non-severe SARS-CoV-2 infection. One entry per CDR3 protein results from TCRdb running MiXCR on the 5' RACE reads. This table holds tens of thousands of distinct CDR3 sequences, about 4.6% found once. The sample was whole blood, taken at baseline. The receptors were sampled from an adult who was a healthcare worker with PCR-confirmed SARS-CoV-2 infection or an uninfected control (not recorded which).

Note on this clonotype: One base away lies a much larger clone, so this may be a sequencing read error. The V and J genes are TRBV5-1 and TRBJ2-1; 7 bases match TRBD2. Germline V gene lookup returns CDR1 SGHRS and CDR2 YFSETQ. The CDR3 spans 16 residues. J lost 7 bases, V lost 1 base, and 11 bases had no gene match. This CDR3 is CASSLSEIGGGNEQFF. CDR3 bases: TGCGCCAGCAGCTTGTCCGAAATCGGGGGAGGGAATGAGCAGTTCTTC.

This clonotype was seen ten or more times. The chain combines TRBV7-8 with TRBJ2-2, with 7 bases fitting TRBD1. CDR3 size: 17 residues. After removal of 7 bases from V and 4 bases from J, the junction contained 15 bases not matched to a gene. CDR1 and CDR2 from the germline V gene are SGHVS and FQNEAQ. The CDR3 region is CASTGNPTGAGTGELFF. Written as DNA, the CDR3 is TGTGCCAGCACCGGCAACCCCACAGGGGCAGGCACCGGGGAGCTGTTTTTT.

In its sample, this clonotype was seen many times. V gene TRBV9 combines with J gene TRBJ2-1; 12 positions agree with TRBD2. Germline CDR1 reads SGDLS; CDR2 reads YYNGEE. V lost 0 bases to trimming and J lost 7 bases; unmatched junction nucleotides: 5. The CDR3 covers 16 residues. CDR3: CASSVGGLAGSNEQFF. In DNA, the CDR3 is TGTGCCAGCAGCGTAGGGGGACTAGCGGGCTCGAATGAGCAGTTCTTC.

The chain is built from TRBV19 and TRBJ2-7, with 10 positions matching TRBD1. CDR1 is LNHDA, CDR2 SQIVND, per germline (reference sequence). V lost 4 bases, J lost 6 bases, and 9 bases stayed unmatched. The CDR3 loop spans 15 amino acids. The CDR3 coding sequence is TGTGCCAGTAGTAAGGGGACAGGGGCCGTGAGCGAGCAGTACTTC. This sequence encodes CASSKGTGAVSEQYF.

This clonotype appeared many times. The chain links TRBV7-3 to TRBJ1-6, with 9 bases lining up with TRBD1. Germline CDR1 SGHTA, CDR2 FQGTGA. The CDR3 consists of 15 residues. With 4 bases clipped from V and 8 bases from J, the junction kept 6 bases outside the gene matches. CDR3 protein: CASSSGQGKDSPLHF. As DNA, the CDR3 is TGTGCCAGCAGCTCCGGACAGGGGAAAGATTCACCCCTCCACTTT.

This clonotype was picked up many times. This sequence joins TRBV9 and TRBJ1-1; the D is unclear. Trimming removed 0 bases from V and 0 bases from J, with 6 bases in between. The CDR3 contains 14 residues. Germline V gene sequence: CDR1 SGDLS, CDR2 YYNGEE. The DNA for the CDR3 is TGTGCCAGCAGCGTAGGCCAGATGAACACTGAAGCTTTCTTT. It translates to CASSVGQMNTEAFF.

This clonotype was counted ten times or more. The chain joins TRBV7-6 to TRBJ2-3, with 12 bases matching TRBD2. Germline V gene data show CDR1 as SGHVS and CDR2 as FNYEAQ. Trimming took 5 bases from V and 6 from J; bases not matched to a gene: 6. The CDR3 covers 15 residues. CDR3 protein: CASSTTSGSTDTQYF. CDR3 sequence (DNA): TGTGCCAGCAGCACGACTAGCGGGAGTACGGATACGCAGTATTTT. The full variable domain, in which reference TRBV7-6 and TRBJ2-3 provide the parts outside the CDR3, is GAGVSQSPRYKVTKRGQDVALRCDPISGHVSLYWYRQALGQGPEFLTYFNYEAQQDKSGLPNDRFSAERPEGSISTLTIQRTEQRDSAMYRCASSTTSGSTDTQYFGPGTRLTVL.

This clonotype was seen many times. The chain carries TRBV6-2 or TRBV6-3 and TRBJ2-2; tentative D call: TRBD2 (5 bases). This CDR3 has 15 residues. Germline V gene data show CDR1 as MNHEY and CDR2 as SVGEGT. V lost 3 bases to trimming and J lost 3 bases, with 11 bases between them. The CDR3 protein is CASSYEREDTGELFF. CDR3 sequence (DNA): TGTGCCAGCAGTTATGAGAGGGAAGACACCGGGGAGCTGTTTTTT.

This clonotype has just a few counts. This chain uses TRBV7-6 with TRBJ1-1, with 7 bases lining up with TRBD1. V was pared by 0 bases and J by 1 base, with 2 bases of the junction left unmatched. CDR1 and CDR2 from the germline V gene are SGHVS and FNYEAQ. This CDR3 has 15 residues. This CDR3 is CASSLAGGPNTEAFF. DNA of the CDR3: TGTGCCAGCAGCTTAGCAGGGGGCCCGAACACTGAAGCTTTCTTT.

This clonotype was counted ten times or more. The V gene is TRBV3-1, the J gene TRBJ1-1; D call uncertain. CDR3 length equals 11 residues. V was pared by 7 bases and J by 6 bases, with 9 bases between. The germline CDR1 and CDR2 sequences are LGHDT and YNNKEL (reference sequence). The CDR3 DNA reads TGTGCCAGCATCTTTAAAGCTGAAGCTTTCTTT. This sequence encodes CASIFKAEAFF.

There are many counts of this clonotype. The chain uses TRBV19 and TRBJ2-3; 8 bases are shared with TRBD2. This CDR3 has 16 residues. The V gene's germline CDR1 is LNHDA and CDR2 SQIVND (reference sequence). Trimming at V came to 5 bases and at J to 4 bases, leaving 11 bases not matched to a gene. The CDR3 loop is CASSDRAGVIADTQYF. DNA for the CDR3: TGTGCCAGTAGTGATCGAGCGGGAGTAATTGCAGATACGCAGTATTTT.

This clonotype was seen repeatedly, ten times or more. The V call is TRBV6-5, the J call TRBJ1-6; perhaps TRBD1 as D (5 bases). The ends were cut back, 0 bases at V and 0 bases at J, with 15 bases in the middle. Per the germline V gene, CDR1 is MNHEY and CDR2 is SVGAGI. The CDR3 sequence is 19 residues long. Written as DNA, the CDR3 is TGTGCCAGCAGTTACTCTTTCGGGACTTCGAGCTCCTATAATTCACCCCTCCACTTT. This translates into CASSYSFGTSSSYNSPLHF.

V is TRBV24-1 and J is TRBJ2-3; no firm D call. This CDR3 is 12 amino acids long. Per the germline V gene, CDR1 is KGHDR and CDR2 is SFDVKD. V shed 3 bases and J shed 6 bases, with 6 bases lying between them. CDR3 amino acids: CATSDERDTQYF. For the CDR3, the DNA is TGTGCCACCAGTGATGAGAGGGATACGCAGTATTTT.

This clonotype was found many times. The CDR3 spells CASSRTWTYNSPLHF. Here the CDR3 DNA reads TGTGCCAGCAGCCGTACGTGGACTTATAATTCACCCCTCCACTTT. The chain joins TRBV6-5 to TRBJ1-6; no firm D call. Germline CDR1 MNHEY, CDR2 SVGAGI. The CDR3 length is 15 residues. The V gene lost 6 bases and the J gene lost 4 bases, with 13 bases spanning the gap.

This clonotype has at least ten counts. The CDR3 loop reads CATTMNTEAFF. The CDR3 nucleotides are TGTGCCACCACTATGAACACTGAAGCTTTCTTT. The V call is TRBV10-3, the J call TRBJ1-1; D is unresolved. There are 11 residues in the CDR3. CDR1 is ENHRY and CDR2 is SYGVKD in the germline V gene. Trimming pared 10 bases from V and 0 bases from J, leaving 6 bases between.

This clonotype was found many times. The chain uses TRBV6-6 and TRBJ2-1; TRBD2 aligns across 8 bases. The CDR3 runs 15 residues. The trim removed 6 bases at V and 10 bases at J, leaving 14 bases unmatched. Germline V gene data show CDR1 as MNHNY and CDR2 as SVGAGI (reference sequence). The CDR3 reads CASRSDGREMTEQFF. In DNA, the CDR3 is TGTGCCAGCAGGTCTGACGGGAGGGAAATGACGGAGCAGTTCTTC.

Judged by abundance, this clonotype is medium-sized. The V call is TRBV28, the J call TRBJ2-7; a possible D gene is TRBD1 (5 bases). Germline lookup yields CDR1 MDHEN and CDR2 SYDVKM. V lost 6 bases, J lost 5 bases, and 20 bases lay in between. This CDR3 has 15 amino acids. The CDR3 bases are TGTGCCAGCAGCTTAGATTCGAACACAGGTGACGAGCAGTACTTC. The encoded protein is CASSLDSNTGDEQYF.

At least ten counts were recorded for this clonotype. The chain uses TRBV24-1 and TRBJ2-1; 10 bases are shared with TRBD1. The CDR3 totals 14 residues. CDR1 and CDR2 from the germline V gene are KGHDR and SFDVKD. Trimming removed 8 bases from V and 4 bases from J; junction bases left unmatched: 4. CDR3 in DNA: TGTGCCACCACACCGGGACAGGGGTACAATGAGCAGTTCTTC. Translating it yields CATTPGQGYNEQFF.

In its sample, this clonotype was seen many times. The rearrangement joins TRBV4-3 to TRBJ2-5; the D is unclear. In germline, CDR1 is LGHNA, CDR2 YSLEER. The CDR3 consists of 17 residues. Trimming cost V 0 bases and J 8 bases, with 22 bases left between them. CDR3 residues: CASSQDLYGSIEKTQYF. The CDR3 DNA follows: TGCGCCAGCAGCCAAGATCTTTACGGGTCAATTGAGAAAACCCAGTACTTC.

There are many counts of this clonotype. V gene TRBV20-1 combines with J gene TRBJ2-1; tentatively, D is TRBD2 (6 bases). Per germline, CDR1 DFQATT and CDR2 SNEGSKA (reference sequence). V was trimmed by 0 bases and J by 9 bases, leaving 15 bases between them. This CDR3 region has 14 residues. The CDR3 reads CSARDLKAGPEQFF. The CDR3 DNA reads TGCAGTGCTAGAGATCTAAAGGCGGGACCTGAGCAGTTCTTC.

This clonotype was observed many times. The chain joins TRBV6-2 or TRBV6-3 to TRBJ2-4; D is perhaps TRBD1 or TRBD2 (5 bases each). Trimming took 3 bases from V and 1 from J, leaving 16 bases between them. This CDR3 region has 17 residues. Germline V gives CDR1 MNHEY, CDR2 SVGEGT. CDR3 amino acids: CASSYVGRSGAKNIQYF. The CDR3 nucleotides are TGTGCCAGCAGTTATGTGGGACGATCCGGTGCCAAAAACATTCAGTACTTC.

The chain couples TRBV27 to TRBJ2-7, with 10 bases that match TRBD2. In germline, CDR1 is MNHEY, CDR2 SMNVEV (reference sequence). This CDR3 is built from 14 residues. Losses at the gene ends were 5 bases for V and 2 bases for J; bases not matched to a gene: 3. The DNA for the CDR3 is TGTGCCAGCAGTCTCGGGACTAGCGCCTACGAGCAGTACTTC. Translating gives CASSLGTSAYEQYF.

This clonotype was detected many times. The gene calls are TRBV6-2 or TRBV6-3 and TRBJ2-3, with 10 positions matching TRBD2. V dropped 8 bases and J dropped 1; count of bases not matched to a gene: 6. There are 15 residues in the CDR3. CDR1 MNHEY and CDR2 SVGEGT come from the germline V gene. The CDR3 is CASGPGLAGTDTQYF. In DNA, the CDR3 is TGTGCCAGCGGACCAGGACTAGCGGGCACAGATACGCAGTATTTT.

This clonotype has only a few counts. The chain carries TRBV7-2 and TRBJ2-1, with 10 positions matching TRBD2. Germline assignment: CDR1 SGHTA and CDR2 FQGNSA. CDR3 length: 18 amino acids. After removal of 1 base from V and 5 bases from J, the junction contained 11 bases not matched to a gene. The CDR3 here is CASSLGTSGGLSNNEQFF. The DNA for the CDR3 is TGTGCCAGCAGCTTAGGGACTAGCGGCGGGTTATCCAACAATGAGCAGTTCTTC.

This clonotype came up many times. The rearrangement uses TRBV11-2 and TRBJ2-4, with 10 bases identical to TRBD2. This CDR3 region has 16 residues. Germline V CDR1 and CDR2: SGHAT, FQNNGV. Unmatched junction bases numbered 11, after V lost 3 bases and J lost 9 bases. The CDR3 sequence is CASSLRVLAGLGIQYF. The CDR3 DNA is TGTGCCAGCAGCTTGAGGGTACTAGCGGGACTGGGCATTCAGTACTTC.

This clonotype was observed at least ten times. This sequence joins TRBV20-1 and TRBJ1-6, with D possibly matching TRBD1 (5 bases). Looked up from germline, CDR1 is DFQATT and CDR2 is SNEGSKA (reference sequence). The CDR3 has 17 amino acids. Between the trimmed V and J ends, which lost 0 bases and 0 bases, there was a span of 12 bases. The CDR3 here is CSARDGGRSSYNSPLHF. DNA of the CDR3: TGCAGTGCTAGAGATGGGGGGAGGAGCTCCTATAATTCACCCCTCCACTTT.

The sample holds many counts of this clonotype. This sequence joins TRBV11-2 and TRBJ2-7, with D perhaps TRBD1 or TRBD2 (5 bases each). V was pared by 6 bases and J by 0 bases, with 12 bases between. CDR3 length: 14 amino acids. Germline V gene data show CDR1 as SGHAT and CDR2 as FQNNGV. CDR3 sequence (DNA): TGTGCCAGCAGTCTCGGGGCGGGCTCCTACGAGCAGTACTTC. Protein sequence: CASSLGAGSYEQYF.

This clonotype showed up many times. The V and J genes are TRBV5-4 and TRBJ1-1; possibly TRBD1 for D (6 bases). The germline V gene has CDR1 SGHNT and CDR2 YYREEE (reference sequence). V lost 3 bases, J lost 3 bases, and 12 bases lay in between. The CDR3 has 14 residues. The CDR3 bases are TGTGCCAGCAGCTATACAGGGTTAGACACTGAAGCTTTCTTT. This translates into CASSYTGLDTEAFF.

This clonotype was detected many times. The DNA for the CDR3 is TGTGCCAGCAGTTTGCCGGTGGAGTATGGCTACACCTTC. Residues: CASSLPVEYGYTF. The chain links TRBV6-2 or TRBV6-3 to TRBJ1-2; D gene uncertain. Between the trimmed V and J ends, which lost 4 bases and 5 bases, there was a span of 11 bases. The CDR3 spans 13 residues. CDR1 is MNHEY and CDR2 is SVGEGT in the germline V gene.

The sample holds many counts of this clonotype. The genes are TRBV7-2 and TRBJ1-4, with D unclear. Germline CDR1 reads SGHTA; CDR2 reads FQGNSA. The CDR3 has 14 amino acids. V was shortened by 5 bases and J by 6 bases, with 13 bases between the two germline ends. This CDR3 reads CASSLGSGDEKLFF. Here the CDR3 DNA reads TGTGCCAGCAGCCTCGGATCCGGCGATGAAAAACTGTTTTTT.

This clonotype showed up many times. V usage is TRBV7-6 and J usage is TRBJ2-3; tentatively, D is TRBD2 (7 bases). The V gene's germline CDR1 is SGHVS and CDR2 FNYEAQ. The V gene lost 3 bases and the J gene lost 2 bases, with 12 bases spanning the gap. There are 15 residues in the CDR3. In DNA, the CDR3 is TGTGCCAGCAGCTTGGGGGGGGGCCTCACAGATACGCAGTATTTT. Protein sequence: CASSLGGGLTDTQYF.

This clonotype was recorded many times. DNA of the CDR3: TGTGCCGCTAAAGGGGTTGGGGACACTGAAGCTTTCTTT. It encodes CAAKGVGDTEAFF. The rearrangement links TRBV10-3 to TRBJ1-1; D might be TRBD1 (5 bases). Germline loops: CDR1 ENHRY, CDR2 SYGVKD. The V gene lost 11 bases and the J gene lost 3 bases, with 16 bases spanning the gap. The CDR3 length is 13 residues.